These 16 T cell receptor beta chains share one sample of origin, sequenced in a study of blood T cells in healthy people across ages. A second roughly 6 to 11 cycle PCR used barcoded and J-beta primers. Each CDR3 protein is one row after TCRdb ran MiXCR on the 5' RACE reads. There are 1.5 million to 1.8 million distinct CDR3 sequences in the sample; approximately 42% occur only once, and around 4% lies in the top ten. Specimen: blood. Receptors originate from a woman between 18 and 29 years old in good health.

The rearrangement joins TRBV28 to TRBJ1-4; 7 bases are shared with TRBD1. The germline V gene encodes CDR1 MDHEN and CDR2 SYDVKM. The trim removed 8 bases at V and 8 bases at J, leaving 8 bases unmatched. This CDR3 spans 13 amino acids. DNA of the CDR3: TGTGCCAGCGAAGACAGGGTGGGCGAAAAACTGTTTTTT. Translation gives CASEDRVGEKLFF.

This rearrangement joins TRBV7-9 to TRBJ1-1; D is unresolved. Deletions cut 5 bases from V and 8 bases from J, with 24 bases between. The CDR3 is made up of 16 amino acids. Per germline, CDR1 SEHNR and CDR2 FQNEAQ (reference sequence). The CDR3, as DNA: TGTGCCAGCAGCACACCCCCCCAGAGACGCGGAGGAGAAGCTTTCTTT. It is translated as CASSTPPQRRGGEAFF.

Concerning this clonotype: At one boundary the junction diverges from the germline segment, which might be a read error. The rearrangement uses TRBV28 and TRBJ1-2; tentatively, D is TRBD1 (5 bases). CDR3 length equals 14 residues. Germline V gives CDR1 MDHEN, CDR2 SYDVKM. The CDR3 sequence: CAGSPHGASYGYTF. The DNA for the CDR3 is TGTGCCGGCAGTCCGCACGGGGCCTCCTATGGCTACACCTTC.

This clonotype was seen only a few times. The chain employs TRBV6-6 and TRBJ1-5; D gene uncertain. Germline V gene lookup returns CDR1 MNHNY and CDR2 SVGAGI (reference sequence). The length of the CDR3 is 13 residues. V was clipped by 1 base and J by 4 bases, with 5 bases between them. CDR3 sequence reads: CASSYYHNQPQHF. CDR3 coding DNA: TGTGCCAGCAGTTACTATCATAATCAGCCCCAGCATTTT.

This chain connects TRBV2 to TRBJ2-2; 7 bases fit TRBD1. This CDR3 spans 15 amino acids. V was pared by 8 bases and J by 3 bases, with 9 bases of the junction left unmatched. CDR1 and CDR2 from the germline V gene are SNHLY and FYNNEI. This chain's CDR3 is CASGPAGGYTGELFF. CDR3 coding DNA: TGTGCCAGCGGCCCCGCAGGGGGATACACCGGGGAGCTGTTTTTT.

V gene TRBV27 combines with J gene TRBJ2-1; D gene uncertain. TRBJ2-7 matches the DNA end more closely, so the J call is doubtful. CDR3 length: 16 residues. Germline V gene data show CDR1 as MNHEY and CDR2 as SMNVEV (reference sequence). The CDR3 protein is CASSLLLPSSYNEQYF. Here the CDR3 DNA reads TGTGCCAGCAGTTTATTACTACCAAGCTCCTACAATGAGCAGTACTTC.

This clonotype was seen a handful of times. V usage is TRBV12-3 or TRBV12-4 and J usage is TRBJ2-1; 9 bases line up with TRBD1. Trimming at V came to 1 base and at J to 8 bases, leaving 6 bases not matched to a gene. The CDR3 extends over 15 amino acids. As DNA, the CDR3 is TGTGCCAGCAGTTTAGGACAGGGGGTCGGAGATGAGCAGTTCTTC. Amino acids: CASSLGQGVGDEQFF.

J is TRBJ1-5 and V is TRBV30; 9 bases are a match to TRBD1. The CDR3 has 16 residues. V dropped 2 bases and J dropped 0; count of bases not matched to a gene: 5. Germline V lookup: CDR1 GTSNPN, CDR2 SVGIG (reference sequence). This chain's CDR3 is CAWSLPGQGSNQPQHF. The CDR3 DNA reads as TGTGCCTGGAGTTTACCGGGACAGGGTAGCAATCAGCCCCAGCATTTT.

This clonotype was recorded a few times. The V call is TRBV20-1, the J call TRBJ2-5; TRBD1 matches at 8 bases. V lost 0 bases to trimming and J lost 2 bases; unmatched junction nucleotides: 2. Germline CDR1 is DFQATT and CDR2 is SNEGSKA (reference sequence). There are 14 residues in the CDR3. The CDR3 DNA follows: TGCAGTGCTAGAGATTGGACAGGGCAAGAGACCCAGTACTTC. Translating gives CSARDWTGQETQYF.

V gene TRBV20-1 combines with J gene TRBJ2-4; TRBD2 matches 8 bases. The better agreement between TRBJ2-7 and the DNA end casts doubt on the J call. CDR3 size: 15 residues. CDR1 is DFQATT and CDR2 is SNEGSKA in the germline V gene (reference sequence). The CDR3 loop is CSARDQRGTSYEQYF. The CDR3 nucleotides are TGCAGTGCTAGAGATCAACGCGGGACTAGTTACGAGCAGTACTTC.

In this sample, this clonotype turned up a few times. This rearrangement joins TRBV7-9 to TRBJ1-5, with no clear D. The CDR3 length is 14 residues. Between the trimmed V and J ends, which lost 4 bases and 3 bases, there was a span of 10 bases. The germline CDR1 and CDR2 sequences are SEHNR and FQNEAQ (reference sequence). CDR3: CASSSGQFNQPQHF. CDR3 coding DNA: TGTGCCAGCAGCTCCGGCCAGTTCAATCAGCCCCAGCATTTT.

This clonotype has a handful of counts. V is TRBV20-1 and J is TRBJ2-1, with 15 bases fitting TRBD2. The V gene end was trimmed by 7 bases and the J gene end by 3 bases; junction bases not matched to a gene: 10. Germline CDR1 reads DFQATT; CDR2 reads SNEGSKA (reference sequence). The CDR3 extends over 17 amino acids. The CDR3 bases are TGCAGTGGCCAATTGGGACTAGCGGGAGGACTCTACAATGAGCAGTTCTTC. Protein sequence: CSGQLGLAGGLYNEQFF.

As concerns this clonotype: This could be a read error, since a much larger clone is one nucleotide away. The chain joins TRBV27 to TRBJ2-1; D is unresolved. In germline, CDR1 is MNHEY, CDR2 SMNVEV (reference sequence). CDR3 length equals 15 residues. Trimming left V 4 bases short and J 13 bases short, with 23 bases between. CDR3: CASSSPFGGGETQFF. The DNA of the CDR3 is TGTGCCAGCAGTTCCCCATTCGGTGGCGGAGAGACCCAGTTCTTC.

The J gene is TRBJ1-1, the V gene TRBV29-1; possible D gene TRBD1, 6 bases. Per germline, CDR1 SQVTM and CDR2 ANQGSEA. The CDR3 has 16 amino acids. Trimming stripped 6 bases from V and 0 bases from J, with 20 bases between. This CDR3 is CSVWGADRSLNTEAFF. CDR3 DNA: TGCAGCGTCTGGGGGGCGGACAGATCTCTGAACACTGAAGCTTTCTTT.

The sample holds a few counts of this clonotype. The gene calls are TRBV4-3 and TRBJ2-2; unclear D gene. Germline V gene sequence: CDR1 LGHNA, CDR2 YSLEER. This CDR3 has 14 amino acids. V was clipped by 3 bases and J by 3 bases, with 8 bases between them. The CDR3 spells CASSHERDTGELFF. The CDR3 DNA reads as TGCGCCAGCAGCCACGAAAGGGACACCGGGGAGCTGTTTTTT.

The V gene is TRBV6-5, the J gene TRBJ2-5, with unresolved D. CDR1 is MNHEY, CDR2 SVGAGI, per germline. The CDR3 runs to 14 residues. V was shortened by 3 bases and J by 2 bases, with 10 bases between the two germline ends. CDR3 in DNA: TGTGCCAGCAGTTATACGTGGGATCAAGAGACCCAGTACTTC. Translation: CASSYTWDQETQYF.